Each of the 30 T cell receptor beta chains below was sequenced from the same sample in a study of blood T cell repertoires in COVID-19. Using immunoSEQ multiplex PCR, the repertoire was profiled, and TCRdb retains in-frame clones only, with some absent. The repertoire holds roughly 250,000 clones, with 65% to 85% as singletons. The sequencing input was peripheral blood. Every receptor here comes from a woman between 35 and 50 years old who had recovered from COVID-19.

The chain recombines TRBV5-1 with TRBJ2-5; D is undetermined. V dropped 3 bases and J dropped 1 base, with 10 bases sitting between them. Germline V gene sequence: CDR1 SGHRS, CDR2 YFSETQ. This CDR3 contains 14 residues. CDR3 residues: CASSSETSQETQYF. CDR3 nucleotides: TGCGCCAGCAGCTCTGAGACAAGCCAAGAGACCCAGTACTTC.

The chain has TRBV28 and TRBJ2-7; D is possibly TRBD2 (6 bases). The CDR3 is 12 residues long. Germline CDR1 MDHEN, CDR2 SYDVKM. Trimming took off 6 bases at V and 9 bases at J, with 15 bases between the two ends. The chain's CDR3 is CASRAGSSLQYF. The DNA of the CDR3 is TGTGCCAGCAGGGCCGGGAGCTCCCTGCAGTACTTC.

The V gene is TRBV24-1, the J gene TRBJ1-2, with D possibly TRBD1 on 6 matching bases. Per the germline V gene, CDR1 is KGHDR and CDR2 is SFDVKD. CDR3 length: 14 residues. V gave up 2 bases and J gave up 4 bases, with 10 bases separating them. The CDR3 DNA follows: TGTGCCACCAGTGATTACAGGGTTGGCTATGGCTACACCTTC. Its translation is CATSDYRVGYGYTF.

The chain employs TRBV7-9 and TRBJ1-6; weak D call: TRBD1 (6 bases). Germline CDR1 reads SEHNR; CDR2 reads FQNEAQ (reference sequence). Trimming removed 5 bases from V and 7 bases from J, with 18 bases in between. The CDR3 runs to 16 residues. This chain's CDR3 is CASSLNIRTGNSPLHF. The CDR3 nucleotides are TGTGCCAGCAGCCTCAACATACGTACAGGGAATTCACCCCTCCACTTT. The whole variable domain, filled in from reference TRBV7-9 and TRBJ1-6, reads DTGVSQNPRHKITKRGQNVTFRCDPISEHNRLYWYRQTLGQGPEFLTYFQNEAQLEKSRLLSDRFSAERPKGSFSTLEIQRTEQGDSAMYLCASSLNIRTGNSPLHFGNGTRLTVT.

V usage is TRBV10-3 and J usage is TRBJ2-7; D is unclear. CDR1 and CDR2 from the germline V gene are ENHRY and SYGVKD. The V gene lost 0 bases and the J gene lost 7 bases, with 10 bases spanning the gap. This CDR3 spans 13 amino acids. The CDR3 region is CAISESDLGEQYF. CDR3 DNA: TGTGCCATCAGTGAGTCTGACCTCGGGGAGCAGTACTTC.

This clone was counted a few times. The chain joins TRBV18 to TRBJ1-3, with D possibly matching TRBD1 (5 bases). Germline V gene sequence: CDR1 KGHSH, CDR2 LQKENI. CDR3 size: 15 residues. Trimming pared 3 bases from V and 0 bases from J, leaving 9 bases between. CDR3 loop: CASSPERGSGNTIYF. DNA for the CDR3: TGTGCCAGCTCACCTGAAAGGGGCTCTGGAAACACCATATATTTT.

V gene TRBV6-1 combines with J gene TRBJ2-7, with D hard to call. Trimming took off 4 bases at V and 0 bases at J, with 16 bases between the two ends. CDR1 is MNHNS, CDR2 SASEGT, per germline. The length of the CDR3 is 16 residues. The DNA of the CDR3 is TGTGCCAGCAGTGCTCTACCAGGCCATAGCTCCTACGAGCAGTACTTC. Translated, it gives CASSALPGHSSYEQYF.

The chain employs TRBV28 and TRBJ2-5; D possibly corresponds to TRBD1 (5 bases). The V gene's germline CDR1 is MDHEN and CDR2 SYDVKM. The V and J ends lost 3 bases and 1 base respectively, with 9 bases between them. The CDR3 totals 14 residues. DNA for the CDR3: TGTGCCAGCAGTTTGCTGGGGCCCCAAGAGACCCAGTACTTC. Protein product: CASSLLGPQETQYF.

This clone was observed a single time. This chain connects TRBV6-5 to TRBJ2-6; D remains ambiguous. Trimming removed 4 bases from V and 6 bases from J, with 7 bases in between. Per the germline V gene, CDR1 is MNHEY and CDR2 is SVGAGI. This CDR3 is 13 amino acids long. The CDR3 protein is CASSFGLANVLTF. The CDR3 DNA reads TGTGCCAGCAGTTTTGGCCTGGCCAACGTCCTGACTTTC.

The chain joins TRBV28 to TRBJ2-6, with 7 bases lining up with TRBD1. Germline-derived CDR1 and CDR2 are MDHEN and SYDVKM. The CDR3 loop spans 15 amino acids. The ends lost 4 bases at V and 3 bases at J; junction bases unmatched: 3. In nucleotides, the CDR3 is TGTGCCAGCAGTTCTAGGGGGCTTGGGGCCAACGTCCTGACTTTC. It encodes CASSSRGLGANVLTF.

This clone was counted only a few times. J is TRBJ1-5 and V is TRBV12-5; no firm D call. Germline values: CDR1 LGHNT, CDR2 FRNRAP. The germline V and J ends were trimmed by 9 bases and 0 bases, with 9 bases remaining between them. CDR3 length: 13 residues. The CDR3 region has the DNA TGTGCTAGCGGGCGGGATAGCAATCAGCCCCAGCATTTT. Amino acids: CASGRDSNQPQHF.

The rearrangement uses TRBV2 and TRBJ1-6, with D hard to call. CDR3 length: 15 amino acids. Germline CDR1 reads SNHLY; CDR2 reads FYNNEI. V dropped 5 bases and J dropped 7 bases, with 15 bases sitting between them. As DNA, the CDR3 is TGTGCCAGCAGTCCCCTCGAGCTCAGGAATTCACCCCTCCACTTT. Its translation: CASSPLELRNSPLHF.

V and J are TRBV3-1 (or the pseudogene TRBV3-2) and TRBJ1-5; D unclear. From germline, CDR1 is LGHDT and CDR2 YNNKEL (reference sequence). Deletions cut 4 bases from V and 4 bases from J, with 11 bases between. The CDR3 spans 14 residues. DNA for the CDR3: TGTGCCAGCAGCCTACGATATACAAATCAGCCCCAGCATTTT. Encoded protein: CASSLRYTNQPQHF.

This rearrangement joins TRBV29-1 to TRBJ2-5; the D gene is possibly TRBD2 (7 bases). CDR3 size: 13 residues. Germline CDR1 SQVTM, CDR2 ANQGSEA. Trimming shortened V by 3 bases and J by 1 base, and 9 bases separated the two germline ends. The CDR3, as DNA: TGCAGCGTTGATGGGGGGGCCCAAGAGACCCAGTACTTC. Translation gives CSVDGGAQETQYF.

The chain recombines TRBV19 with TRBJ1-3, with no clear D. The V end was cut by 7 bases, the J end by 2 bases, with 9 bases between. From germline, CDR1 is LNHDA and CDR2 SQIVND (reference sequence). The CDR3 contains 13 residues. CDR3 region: CASTPGAGNTIYF. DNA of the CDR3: TGTGCCAGTACCCCCGGAGCTGGAAACACCATATATTTT.

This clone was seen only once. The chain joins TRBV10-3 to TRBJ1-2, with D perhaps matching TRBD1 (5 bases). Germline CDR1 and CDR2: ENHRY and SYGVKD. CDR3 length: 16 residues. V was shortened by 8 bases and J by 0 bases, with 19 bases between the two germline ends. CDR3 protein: CAIPVTVAGANYGYTF. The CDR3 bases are TGTGCCATCCCTGTGACTGTTGCGGGGGCTAACTATGGCTACACCTTC.

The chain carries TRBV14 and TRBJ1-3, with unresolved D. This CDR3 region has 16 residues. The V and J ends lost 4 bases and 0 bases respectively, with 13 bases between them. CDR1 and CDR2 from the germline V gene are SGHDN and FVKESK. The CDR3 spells CASSPDPPGSGNTIYF. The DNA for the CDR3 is TGTGCCAGCAGCCCAGATCCACCAGGCTCTGGAAACACCATATATTTT.

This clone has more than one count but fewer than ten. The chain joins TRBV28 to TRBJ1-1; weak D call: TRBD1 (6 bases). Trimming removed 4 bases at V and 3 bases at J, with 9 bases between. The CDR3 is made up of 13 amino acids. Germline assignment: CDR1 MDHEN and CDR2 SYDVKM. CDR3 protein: CASSSGVHTEAFF. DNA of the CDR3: TGTGCCAGCAGTTCAGGGGTGCACACTGAAGCTTTCTTT.

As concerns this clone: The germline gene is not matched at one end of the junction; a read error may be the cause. CDR3 protein: CAGSLDPTRDTEAFF. Here the CDR3 DNA reads TGTGCCGGCAGCCTAGACCCCACCCGGGACACTGAAGCTTTCTTT. This sequence joins TRBV5-6 and TRBJ1-1, with D hard to call. This CDR3 comprises 15 residues. Looked up from germline, CDR1 is SGHDT and CDR2 is YYEEEE.

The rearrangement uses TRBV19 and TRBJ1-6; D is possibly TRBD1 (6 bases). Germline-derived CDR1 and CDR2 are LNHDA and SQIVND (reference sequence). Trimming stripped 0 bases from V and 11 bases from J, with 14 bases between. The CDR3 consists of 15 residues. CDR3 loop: CASSIDTTGLTPLHF. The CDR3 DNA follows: TGTGCCAGTAGTATAGACACGACAGGTTTGACACCCCTCCACTTT. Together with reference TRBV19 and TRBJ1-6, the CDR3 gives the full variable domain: DGGITQSPKYLFRKEGQNVTLSCEQNLNHDAMYWYRQDPGQGLRLIYYSQIVNDFQKGDIAEGYSVSREKKESFPLTVTSAQKNPTAFYLCASSIDTTGLTPLHFGNGTRLTVT.

This CDR3 reads CAIRGSGRGQFEAFF. For the CDR3, the DNA is TGTGCCATCAGAGGCTCAGGGCGGGGCCAATTTGAAGCTTTCTTT. This chain uses TRBV10-3 with TRBJ1-1; possibly TRBD1 for D (5 bases). V was clipped by 6 bases and J by 7 bases, with 21 bases between them. This CDR3 is 15 amino acids long. CDR1 ENHRY and CDR2 SYGVKD come from the germline V gene.

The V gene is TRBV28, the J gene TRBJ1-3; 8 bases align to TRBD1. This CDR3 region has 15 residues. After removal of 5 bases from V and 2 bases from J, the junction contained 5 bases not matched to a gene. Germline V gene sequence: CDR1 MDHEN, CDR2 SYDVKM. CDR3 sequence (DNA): TGTGCCAGCAGTAGCGGACAGGGCACTGGAAACACCATATATTTT. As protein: CASSSGQGTGNTIYF.

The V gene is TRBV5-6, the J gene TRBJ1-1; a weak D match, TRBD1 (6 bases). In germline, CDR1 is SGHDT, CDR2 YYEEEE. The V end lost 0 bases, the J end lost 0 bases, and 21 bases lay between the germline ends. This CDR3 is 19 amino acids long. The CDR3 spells CASSLAFPGHINMNTEAFF. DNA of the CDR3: TGTGCCAGCAGCTTGGCCTTTCCGGGACATATAAACATGAACACTGAAGCTTTCTTT.

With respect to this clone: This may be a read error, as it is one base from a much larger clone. The CDR3 sequence is CASSWGTGPYEQYF. As DNA, the CDR3 is TGTGCCAGCAGTTGGGGGACAGGGCCCTACGAGCAGTACTTC. The chain combines TRBV6-6 with TRBJ2-7; 9 nucleotides agree with TRBD1. After removal of 4 bases from V and 2 bases from J, the junction contained 3 bases not matched to a gene. Germline CDR1 is MNHNY and CDR2 is SVGAGI (reference sequence). This CDR3 contains 14 residues.

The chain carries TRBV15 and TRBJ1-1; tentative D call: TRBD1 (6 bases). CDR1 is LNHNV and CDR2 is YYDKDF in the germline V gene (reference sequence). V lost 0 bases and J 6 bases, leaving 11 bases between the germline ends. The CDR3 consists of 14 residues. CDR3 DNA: TGTGCCACCAGCAGAGAAAACACAGGGTCTGAAGCTTTCTTT. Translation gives CATSRENTGSEAFF.

CDR3 loop: CASSGGDRGPYSNQPQHF. CDR3 in DNA: TGTGCCAGCAGTGGAGGGGACAGGGGCCCGTATAGCAATCAGCCCCAGCATTTT. This chain links TRBV6-1 with TRBJ1-5; TRBD1 agrees at 10 bases. The germline CDR1 and CDR2 sequences are MNHNS and SASEGT. This CDR3 has 18 amino acids. Trimming at V came to 4 bases and at J to 0 bases, leaving 9 bases not matched to a gene.

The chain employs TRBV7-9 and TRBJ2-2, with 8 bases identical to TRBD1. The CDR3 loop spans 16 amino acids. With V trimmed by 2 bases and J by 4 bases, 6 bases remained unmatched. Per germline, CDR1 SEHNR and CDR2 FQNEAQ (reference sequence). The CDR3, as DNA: TGTGCCAGCAGCTTATTTGGACAGGGAGGCACCGGGGAGCTGTTTTTT. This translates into CASSLFGQGGTGELFF.

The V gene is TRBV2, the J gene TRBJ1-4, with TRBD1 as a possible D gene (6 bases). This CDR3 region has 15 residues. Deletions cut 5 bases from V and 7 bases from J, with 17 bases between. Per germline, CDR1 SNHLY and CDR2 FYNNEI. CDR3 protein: CASSKGGVNSEKLFF. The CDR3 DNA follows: TGTGCCAGCAGTAAGGGGGGGGTTAATAGTGAAAAACTGTTTTTT.

CDR3 sequence reads: CASSHSSAGEFETQYF. The CDR3 nucleotides are TGTGCCAGCAGCCATTCTAGCGCGGGGGAGTTTGAGACCCAGTACTTC. The chain recombines TRBV11-1 with TRBJ2-5, with 7 bases fitting TRBD2. Germline V gene lookup returns CDR1 SGHAT and CDR2 FQDESV (reference sequence). V trimming: 5 bases; J trimming: 5 bases; junction bases outside the gene matches: 14. This CDR3 is built from 16 residues.

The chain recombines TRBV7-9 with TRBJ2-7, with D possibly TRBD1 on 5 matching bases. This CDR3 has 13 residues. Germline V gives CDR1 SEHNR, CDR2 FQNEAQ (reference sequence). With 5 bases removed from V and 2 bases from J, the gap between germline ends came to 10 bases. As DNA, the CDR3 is TGTGCCAGCAGCAGAAACAGGACCTACGAGCAGTACTTC. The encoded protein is CASSRNRTYEQYF. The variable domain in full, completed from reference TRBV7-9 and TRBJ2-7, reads DTGVSQNPRHKITKRGQNVTFRCDPISEHNRLYWYRQTLGQGPEFLTYFQNEAQLEKSRLLSDRFSAERPKGSFSTLEIQRTEQGDSAMYLCASSRNRTYEQYFGPGTRLTVT.